This is a list of T cell receptor beta chains from one sample in a study of T cells after posttransplantation cyclophosphamide. The method was immunoSEQ multiplex PCR; TCRdb's version includes in-frame clones alone and lacks a portion of them. The sample shows 6,100 or so clones, roughly four fifths of them seen only once. Specimen: PBMCs, collected about 1,600 days after allogeneic stem cell transplant with posttransplant cyclophosphamide. The receptors shown here come from a male patient aged 25-45 years who received an allogeneic stem cell transplant from a related donor, was CMV-positive, and had acute GVHD only. Some T cells may possibly be graft donor cells. CDR3s include the opening cysteine and the closing phenylalanine or tryptophan. The D gene is left open where the match is weak. A clone size is listed for some rows: how often the clone was seen (once, few, many), or a class if it is expanded.

abundance	v_gene	j_gene	d_gene	CDR3nt	CDR3aa
.	TRBV2	TRBJ2-7	TRBD2	TGTGCCAGCAGGAATAGCGGGGGGCCCTACGAGCAGTACTTC	CASRNSGGPYEQYF
.	TRBV6-4	TRBJ2-3	.	TGTGCCAGCAGTGACCTAAGGGGTTCAGATACGCAGTATTTT	CASSDLRGSDTQYF
.	TRBV9	TRBJ1-3	.	TGTGCCAGCAGCGCCACCCTGGACAGTAGCTCTGGAAACACCATATATTTT	CASSATLDSSSGNTIYF
.	TRBV29-1	TRBJ2-7	TRBD1	TGCAGCGTTGTGACAGGGGGCTCCTACGAGCAGTACTTC	CSVVTGGSYEQYF
.	TRBV5-5	TRBJ2-6	.	TGTGCCAGCAGCTTGGCAGGGTACTCTGGGGCCAACGTCCTGACTTTC	CASSLAGYSGANVLTF
.	TRBV2	TRBJ1-5	.	TGTGCCAGCAGTCTCAGGGATCAGCCCCAGCATTTT	CASSLRDQPQHF
.	TRBV29-1	TRBJ1-1	TRBD1	TGCAGCGTCGGACTGACAGGGGCGGGCGAAGCTTTCTTT	CSVGLTGAGEAFF
.	TRBV11-3	TRBJ2-5	TRBD2	TGTGCCAGCAGCGCCTCGGGACTAGCGGTTAAAGAGACCCAGTACTTC	CASSASGLAVKETQYF
.	TRBV7-9	TRBJ2-2	TRBD2	TGTGCCAGCAGCTCTGGACTAGCGGGGGGGCCTGGGCCCGGGGAGCTGTTTTTT	CASSSGLAGGPGPGELFF
.	TRBV30	TRBJ1-4	TRBD1	TGTGCCTGGAGGGGGACAGGGGGCAATGAAAAACTGTTTTTT	CAWRGTGGNEKLFF
few	TRBV4-1	TRBJ1-2	.	TGCGCCAGCAGCCAGGTCCGGGAGGCACTTGGCTACACCTTC	CASSQVREALGYTF
.	TRBV7-9	TRBJ2-2	TRBD2	TGTGCCAGCAGCCCTCGTGGTGGCGGGGGGGGCGCCGGGGAGCTGTTTTTT	CASSPRGGGGGAGELFF
.	TRBV6-5	TRBJ1-3	.	TGTGCCAGCAGTTACTCTCCCAGCTCTGGAAACACCATATATTTT	CASSYSPSSGNTIYF
.	TRBV19	TRBJ2-3	.	TGTGCCAGTAGTAGGGGGCGGCTTAGCACAGATACGCAGTATTTT	CASSRGRLSTDTQYF
.	TRBV2	TRBJ2-2	.	TGTGCCAGCGGGGGGGGCGCCAACACCGGGGAGCTGTTTTTT	CASGGGANTGELFF
.	TRBV2	TRBJ1-2	TRBD1	TGTGCCAGCAGTAACCCGGGACAGACTTCCTATGGCTACACCTTC	CASSNPGQTSYGYTF